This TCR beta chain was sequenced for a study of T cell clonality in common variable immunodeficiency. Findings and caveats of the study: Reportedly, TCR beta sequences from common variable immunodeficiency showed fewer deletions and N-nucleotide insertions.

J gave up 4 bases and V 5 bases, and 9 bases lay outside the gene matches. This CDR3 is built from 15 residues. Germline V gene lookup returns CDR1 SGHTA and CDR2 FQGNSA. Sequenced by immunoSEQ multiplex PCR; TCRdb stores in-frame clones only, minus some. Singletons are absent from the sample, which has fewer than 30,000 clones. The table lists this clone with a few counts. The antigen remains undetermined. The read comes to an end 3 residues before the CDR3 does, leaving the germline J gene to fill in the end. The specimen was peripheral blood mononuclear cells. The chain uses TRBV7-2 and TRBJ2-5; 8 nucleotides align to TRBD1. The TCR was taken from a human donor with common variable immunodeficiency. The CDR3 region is CASSTTGGLGETQYF. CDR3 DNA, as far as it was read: TGTGCCAGCAGCACAACAGGGGGTTTAGGAGAGACC.